The rows below give T cell receptor beta chains drawn from one sample of a study of T cell repertoires in cytomegalovirus infection. The antigens of these receptors remain unknown. One entry per CDR3 protein, called by TCRdb with MiXCR from the reads. Found here are 450,000 to 600,000 distinct CDR3 sequences, around 35% of them singletons; the top ten hold about a sixth. Source: cultured PBMCs, taken from culture after CMV antigen stimulation. Source of these receptors: a human donor in good health (CMV status not recorded). Some clones in this sample may be carry-over from other donors' samples. The CDR3 runs from the conserved cysteine through the conserved F or W. D genes are given only for firm matches. Size tells how often a clone was seen (once, few, many) or the class of an expanded clone, and some rows leave it out.

d_gene: TRBD2
v_gene: TRBV20-1
j_gene: TRBJ2-3
abundance: .
CDR3nt: TGCAGTGCTAGAAAGCCGGGACTAGGAGCGCGGTATACGCAGTATTTT
CDR3aa: CSARKPGLGARYTQYF

d_gene: .
v_gene: TRBV7-9
j_gene: TRBJ1-1
abundance: many
CDR3nt: TGTGCCAGCAGCTTAAGTCGACTTAAAGGGTCTATGAACACTGAAGCTTTCTTT
CDR3aa: CASSLSRLKGSMNTEAFF

d_gene: .
v_gene: TRBV7-2
j_gene: TRBJ1-1
abundance: .
CDR3nt: TGTGCCAGCAGCTTAGTCTCCTCCGGAACTGAAGCTTTCTTT
CDR3aa: CASSLVSSGTEAFF

d_gene: .
v_gene: TRBV4-1
j_gene: TRBJ2-5
abundance: .
CDR3nt: TGCGCCAGCAGCCAACGAGGGGGGACCGCCGAGACCCAGTACTTC
CDR3aa: CASSQRGGTAETQYF

d_gene: TRBD2
v_gene: TRBV20-1
j_gene: TRBJ2-1
abundance: many
CDR3nt: TGCAGTGCTATAGGAGCTGTAGCGGGAGTCTGGAATGAGCAGTTCTTC
CDR3aa: CSAIGAVAGVWNEQFF

d_gene: .
v_gene: TRBV7-6
j_gene: TRBJ1-4
abundance: few
CDR3nt: TGTGCCAGCAGCCCCCGACAGGATGAAAAACTGTTTTTT
CDR3aa: CASSPRQDEKLFF

d_gene: TRBD2
v_gene: TRBV6-5
j_gene: TRBJ2-7
abundance: few
CDR3nt: TGTGCCAGCAGGACTAGCGGGAATATTTACGAGCAGTACTTC
CDR3aa: CASRTSGNIYEQYF

d_gene: .
v_gene: TRBV4-1
j_gene: TRBJ1-2
abundance: few
CDR3nt: TGCGCCAGCAGCCCCCGGTTCAGGGGTGGCTACACCTTC
CDR3aa: CASSPRFRGGYTF

d_gene: TRBD2
v_gene: TRBV27
j_gene: TRBJ2-2
abundance: .
CDR3nt: TGTGCCAGCAGTTCTCGCCCGACTAGCGGGACTACCGGGGAGCTGTTTTTT
CDR3aa: CASSSRPTSGTTGELFF

d_gene: .
v_gene: TRBV19
j_gene: TRBJ2-6
abundance: .
CDR3nt: TGTGCCAGTAGGTCATTTGACTCGAGCTCTGGGGCCAACGTCCTGACTTTC
CDR3aa: CASRSFDSSSGANVLTF

d_gene: TRBD2
v_gene: TRBV20-1
j_gene: TRBJ2-3
abundance: .
CDR3nt: TGCAGTGCTCCCGTTGTGGCGGGAGGATCAGATACGCAGTATTTT
CDR3aa: CSAPVVAGGSDTQYF

d_gene: .
v_gene: TRBV11-2
j_gene: TRBJ2-5
abundance: .
CDR3nt: TGTGCCAGCAGTTACCCGGGACGGACCCCTCAAGAGACCCAGTACTTC
CDR3aa: CASSYPGRTPQETQYF

d_gene: TRBD2
v_gene: TRBV4-2
j_gene: TRBJ2-7
abundance: few
CDR3nt: TGTGCCAGCAGCCCCGGGACTAGTCCTTACGAGCAGTACTTC
CDR3aa: CASSPGTSPYEQYF

d_gene: .
v_gene: TRBV7-2
j_gene: TRBJ1-5
abundance: many
CDR3nt: TGTGCCAGCAGCTTAGCGCAGGGTCAGCCCCAGCATTTT
CDR3aa: CASSLAQGQPQHF

d_gene: .
v_gene: TRBV12-3/TRBV12-4
j_gene: TRBJ2-2
abundance: .
CDR3nt: TGTGCCAGCAGCTCCGTAGGAGCCACCGGGGAGCTGTTTTTT
CDR3aa: CASSSVGATGELFF

d_gene: .
v_gene: TRBV9
j_gene: TRBJ2-2
abundance: .
CDR3nt: TGTGCCAGCAGCGTATGGGGGGAAGGGGAGCTGTTTTTT
CDR3aa: CASSVWGEGELFF

d_gene: TRBD1
v_gene: TRBV6-2/TRBV6-3
j_gene: TRBJ1-5
abundance: .
CDR3nt: TGTGCCAGCAGGCGGGACAGGCGGCGTCAGCCCCAGCATTTT
CDR3aa: CASRRDRRRQPQHF

d_gene: .
v_gene: TRBV28
j_gene: TRBJ1-2
abundance: many
CDR3nt: TGTGCCAGCAGTTTAGGGCAAGCAGGGAAGGGCTACACCTTC
CDR3aa: CASSLGQAGKGYTF

d_gene: .
v_gene: TRBV27
j_gene: TRBJ1-2
abundance: few
CDR3nt: TGTGCCAGCGTGGGTGCGGGAAGCTATGGCTACACCTTC
CDR3aa: CASVGAGSYGYTF

d_gene: .
v_gene: TRBV4-2
j_gene: TRBJ2-1
abundance: once
CDR3nt: TGTGCCAGCAGCCAAGAAAGCGGCTCCTACAATGAGCAGTTCTTC
CDR3aa: CASSQESGSYNEQFF

d_gene: .
v_gene: TRBV7-9
j_gene: TRBJ1-5
abundance: .
CDR3nt: TGTGCCAGCAGCTTAGGGGCAGGGGCCAATCAGCCCCAGCATTTT
CDR3aa: CASSLGAGANQPQHF

d_gene: .
v_gene: TRBV7-2
j_gene: TRBJ1-6
abundance: few
CDR3nt: TGTGCCAGCAGTAACCTAAATTCACCCCTCCACTTT
CDR3aa: CASSNLNSPLHF

d_gene: TRBD2
v_gene: TRBV7-9
j_gene: TRBJ2-5
abundance: few
CDR3nt: TGTGCCAGCAGCTTATTTACTAGCGGGGCGGGAGAGACCCAGTACTTC
CDR3aa: CASSLFTSGAGETQYF

d_gene: .
v_gene: TRBV11-2
j_gene: TRBJ2-2
abundance: few
CDR3nt: TGTGCCGGCCAGGAGACGAACACCGGGGAGCTGTTTTTT
CDR3aa: CAGQETNTGELFF

d_gene: TRBD2
v_gene: TRBV7-2
j_gene: TRBJ2-3
abundance: few
CDR3nt: TGTGCCAGCACTCTGGGAGGGCCGGGGGATACGCAGTATTTT
CDR3aa: CASTLGGPGDTQYF

d_gene: TRBD1
v_gene: TRBV2
j_gene: TRBJ2-3
abundance: .
CDR3nt: TGTGCCAGCCGGGACAGGGGAGATACGCAGTATTTT
CDR3aa: CASRDRGDTQYF

d_gene: .
v_gene: TRBV29-1
j_gene: TRBJ1-2
abundance: once
CDR3nt: TGCAGCGTTGAAAGCACGTATGGCTACACCTTC
CDR3aa: CSVESTYGYTF

d_gene: .
v_gene: TRBV6-5
j_gene: TRBJ2-2
abundance: .
CDR3nt: TGTGCCAGCAGTTACGGCGGTACAAACACCGGGGAGCTGTTTTTT
CDR3aa: CASSYGGTNTGELFF

d_gene: TRBD1
v_gene: TRBV12-3/TRBV12-4
j_gene: TRBJ1-2
abundance: .
CDR3nt: TGTGCCAGCAGCCCTGACGGACAGGGCCCTTATGGCTACACCTTC
CDR3aa: CASSPDGQGPYGYTF

d_gene: TRBD2
v_gene: TRBV19
j_gene: TRBJ2-5
abundance: .
CDR3nt: TGTGCCAGTAGTATAGGGACTAGCGGGAGGCCCTTCCAAGAGACCCAGTACTTC
CDR3aa: CASSIGTSGRPFQETQYF

d_gene: .
v_gene: TRBV7-6
j_gene: TRBJ1-2
abundance: many
CDR3nt: TGTGCCAGCAGCTTAGTTCCAGGAGCAGACTATGGCTACACCTTC
CDR3aa: CASSLVPGADYGYTF

d_gene: .
v_gene: TRBV4-1
j_gene: TRBJ2-1
abundance: .
CDR3nt: TGCGCCAGCAGCCAAGATTCGGGGTACTCCTACAATGAGCAGTTCTTC
CDR3aa: CASSQDSGYSYNEQFF

d_gene: TRBD2
v_gene: TRBV20-1
j_gene: TRBJ2-3
abundance: .
CDR3nt: TGCAGTGCTCCCCACCTCACTAGCGGGAGTACAGATACGCAGTATTTT
CDR3aa: CSAPHLTSGSTDTQYF

d_gene: .
v_gene: TRBV6-8
j_gene: TRBJ2-1
abundance: few
CDR3nt: TGTGCCAGCAGTATCCTATCGCGGAGCTCCTACAATGAGCAGTTCTTC
CDR3aa: CASSILSRSSYNEQFF

d_gene: .
v_gene: TRBV12-3/TRBV12-4
j_gene: TRBJ1-1
abundance: many
CDR3nt: TGTGCCAGCAGGCCGGGGGGGATGAACACTGAAGCTTTCTTT
CDR3aa: CASRPGGMNTEAFF

d_gene: TRBD1
v_gene: TRBV27
j_gene: TRBJ1-5
abundance: .
CDR3nt: TGTGCCAGCAGTAAGGGACAGTTCAATCAGCCCCAGCATTTT
CDR3aa: CASSKGQFNQPQHF

d_gene: .
v_gene: TRBV10-3
j_gene: TRBJ2-1
abundance: .
CDR3nt: TGTGCCATCAGCCCTGTCCACAATGAGCAGTTCTTC
CDR3aa: CAISPVHNEQFF

d_gene: .
v_gene: TRBV6-2/TRBV6-3
j_gene: TRBJ2-5
abundance: .
CDR3nt: TGTGCCAGCAGCTTTGGCCAGCGGGAGACCCAGTACTTC
CDR3aa: CASSFGQRETQYF

d_gene: TRBD2
v_gene: TRBV27
j_gene: TRBJ2-1
abundance: many
CDR3nt: TGTGCCAGCAGTTTATTTTTTTCCCGGGAGGGCCTCCTTAGAAATGAGCAGTTCTTC
CDR3aa: CASSLFFSREGLLRNEQFF

d_gene: TRBD1
v_gene: TRBV12-3/TRBV12-4
j_gene: TRBJ2-7
abundance: .
CDR3nt: TGTGCCAGCACCCCCGGGACAGCTAACGAGCAGTACTTC
CDR3aa: CASTPGTANEQYF

d_gene: .
v_gene: TRBV7-2
j_gene: TRBJ2-3
abundance: many
CDR3nt: TGTGCCAGCAGCTTATTCAGGAGGGACCTGATCACAGATACGCAGTATTTT
CDR3aa: CASSLFRRDLITDTQYF

d_gene: .
v_gene: TRBV6-5
j_gene: TRBJ1-3
abundance: few
CDR3nt: TGTGCCAGCAGTTCCGCAACTTTCTCTGGAAACACCATATATTTT
CDR3aa: CASSSATFSGNTIYF

d_gene: TRBD1
v_gene: TRBV7-2
j_gene: TRBJ2-3
abundance: many
CDR3nt: TGTGCCAGCAGCTTAACTACCCGAGGGACAGGACCCACAAGTACGCAGTATTTT
CDR3aa: CASSLTTRGTGPTSTQYF

d_gene: TRBD2
v_gene: TRBV6-1
j_gene: TRBJ2-5
abundance: .
CDR3nt: TGTGCCAGCAGTCCCCGGGGTGATAGCGGGAGACCTCAAGAGACCCAGTACTTC
CDR3aa: CASSPRGDSGRPQETQYF

d_gene: .
v_gene: TRBV7-9
j_gene: TRBJ2-3
abundance: few
CDR3nt: TGTGCCAGCAGCCCTTACGCAGATACGCAGTATTTT
CDR3aa: CASSPYADTQYF

d_gene: .
v_gene: TRBV7-2
j_gene: TRBJ2-2
abundance: .
CDR3nt: TGTGCCAGCAGCTCGCGACACGTGGCCGGGGAGCTGTTTTTT
CDR3aa: CASSSRHVAGELFF

d_gene: .
v_gene: TRBV6-5
j_gene: TRBJ2-2
abundance: many
CDR3nt: TGTGCCAGCAGTCCCCCCCGGACCGGGGAGCTGTTTTTT
CDR3aa: CASSPPRTGELFF